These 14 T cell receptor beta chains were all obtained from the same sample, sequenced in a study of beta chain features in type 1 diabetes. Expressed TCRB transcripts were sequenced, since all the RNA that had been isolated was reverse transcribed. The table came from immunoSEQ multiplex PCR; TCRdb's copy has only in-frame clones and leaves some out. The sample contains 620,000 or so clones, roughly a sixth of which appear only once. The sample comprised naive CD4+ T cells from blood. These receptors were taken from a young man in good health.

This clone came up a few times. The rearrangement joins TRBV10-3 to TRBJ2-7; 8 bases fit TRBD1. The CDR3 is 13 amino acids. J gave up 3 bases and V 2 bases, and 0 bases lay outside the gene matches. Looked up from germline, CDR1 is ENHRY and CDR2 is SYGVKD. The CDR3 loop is CAISEDRGYEQYF. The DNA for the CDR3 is TGTGCCATCAGTGAGGACAGGGGCTACGAGCAGTACTTC.

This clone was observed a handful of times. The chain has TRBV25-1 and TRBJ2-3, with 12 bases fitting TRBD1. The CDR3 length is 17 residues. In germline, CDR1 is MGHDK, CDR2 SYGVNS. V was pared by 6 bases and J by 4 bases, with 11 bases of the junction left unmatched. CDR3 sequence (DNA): TGTGCCAGCAGCCTCTCGGGGACAGGGGGCAAGTCAGATACGCAGTATTTT. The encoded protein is CASSLSGTGGKSDTQYF.

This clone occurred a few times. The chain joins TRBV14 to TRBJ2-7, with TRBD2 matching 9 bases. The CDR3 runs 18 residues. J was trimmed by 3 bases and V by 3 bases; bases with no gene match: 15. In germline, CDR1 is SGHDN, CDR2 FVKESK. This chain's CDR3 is CASSHIRTFRAGGYEQYF. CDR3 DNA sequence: TGTGCCAGCAGCCATATACGGACGTTCAGAGCGGGAGGCTACGAGCAGTACTTC.

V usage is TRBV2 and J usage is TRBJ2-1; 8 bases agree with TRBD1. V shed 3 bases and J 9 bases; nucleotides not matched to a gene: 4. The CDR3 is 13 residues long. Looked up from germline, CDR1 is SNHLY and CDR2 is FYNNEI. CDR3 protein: CASSEDRVGEQFF. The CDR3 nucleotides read TGTGCCAGCAGTGAGGACAGGGTTGGTGAGCAGTTCTTC.

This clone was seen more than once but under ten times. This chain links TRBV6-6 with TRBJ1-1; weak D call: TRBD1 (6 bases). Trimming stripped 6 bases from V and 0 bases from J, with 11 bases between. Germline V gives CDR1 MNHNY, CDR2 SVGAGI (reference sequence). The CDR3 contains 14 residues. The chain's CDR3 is CASRRTALNTEAFF. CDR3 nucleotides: TGTGCCAGCAGAAGGACAGCTTTGAACACTGAAGCTTTCTTT.

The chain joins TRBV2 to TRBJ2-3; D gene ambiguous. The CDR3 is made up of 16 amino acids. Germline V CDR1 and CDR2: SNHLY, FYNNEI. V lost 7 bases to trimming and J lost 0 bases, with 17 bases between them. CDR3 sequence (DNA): TGTGCCAGCACCACCCGGGCCGCCGGGAGCACAGATACGCAGTATTTT. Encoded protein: CASTTRAAGSTDTQYF. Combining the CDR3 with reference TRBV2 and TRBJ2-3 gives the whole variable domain EPEVTQTPSHQVTQMGQEVILRCVPISNHLYFYWYRQILGQKVEFLVSFYNNEISEKSEIFDDQFSVERPDGSNFTLKIRSTKLEDSAMYFCASTTRAAGSTDTQYFGPGTRLTVL.

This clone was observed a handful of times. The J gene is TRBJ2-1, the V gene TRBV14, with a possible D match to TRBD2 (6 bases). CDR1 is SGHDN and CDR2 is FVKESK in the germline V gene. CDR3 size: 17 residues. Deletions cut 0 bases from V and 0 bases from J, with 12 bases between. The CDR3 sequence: CASSQDRGAVSYNEQFF. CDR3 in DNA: TGTGCCAGCAGCCAAGACCGCGGGGCCGTCTCCTACAATGAGCAGTTCTTC.

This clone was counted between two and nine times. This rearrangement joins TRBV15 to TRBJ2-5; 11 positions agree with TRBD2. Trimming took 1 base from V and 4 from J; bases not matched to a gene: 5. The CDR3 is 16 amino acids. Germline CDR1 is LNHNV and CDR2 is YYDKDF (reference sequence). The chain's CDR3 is CATSRATSGRGETQYF. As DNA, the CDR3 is TGTGCCACCAGCAGAGCAACTAGCGGGAGAGGAGAGACCCAGTACTTC.

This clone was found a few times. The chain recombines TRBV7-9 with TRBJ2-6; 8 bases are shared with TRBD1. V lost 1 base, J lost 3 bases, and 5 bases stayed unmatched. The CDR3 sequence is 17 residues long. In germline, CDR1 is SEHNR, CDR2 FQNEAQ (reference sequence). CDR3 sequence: CASSLGQGALGANVLTF. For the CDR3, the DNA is TGTGCCAGCAGCTTAGGTCAGGGGGCGCTTGGGGCCAACGTCCTGACTTTC.

The chain's CDR3 is CATSSENTGELFF. The CDR3 DNA is TGTGCCACCTCTAGCGAGAACACCGGGGAGCTGTTTTTT. The V call is TRBV28, the J call TRBJ2-2; possibly TRBD2 for D (6 bases). V gave up 10 bases and J gave up 1 base, with 10 bases separating them. Germline V CDR1 and CDR2: MDHEN, SYDVKM. This CDR3 region has 13 residues.

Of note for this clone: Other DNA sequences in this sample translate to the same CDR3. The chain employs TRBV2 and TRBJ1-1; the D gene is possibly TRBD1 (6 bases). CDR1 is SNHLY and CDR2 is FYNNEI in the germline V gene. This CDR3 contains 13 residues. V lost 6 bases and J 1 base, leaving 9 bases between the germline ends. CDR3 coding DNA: TGTGCCAGCAGAGCGGACAGGAACACTGAAGCTTTCTTT. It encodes CASRADRNTEAFF. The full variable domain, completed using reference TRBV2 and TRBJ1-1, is EPEVTQTPSHQVTQMGQEVILRCVPISNHLYFYWYRQILGQKVEFLVSFYNNEISEKSEIFDDQFSVERPDGSNFTLKIRSTKLEDSAMYFCASRADRNTEAFFGQGTRLTVV.

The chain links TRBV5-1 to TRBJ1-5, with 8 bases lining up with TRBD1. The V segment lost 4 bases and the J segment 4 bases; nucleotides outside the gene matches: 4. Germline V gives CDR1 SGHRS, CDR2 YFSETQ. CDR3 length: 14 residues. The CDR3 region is CASSKDRGNQPQHF. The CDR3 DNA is TGCGCCAGCAGCAAAGACAGGGGTAATCAGCCCCAGCATTTT. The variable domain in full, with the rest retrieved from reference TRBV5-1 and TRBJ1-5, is KAGVTQTPRYLIKTRGQQVTLSCSPISGHRSVSWYQQTPGQGLQFLFEYFSETQRNKGNFPGRFSGRQFSNSRSEMNVSTLELGDSALYLCASSKDRGNQPQHFGDGTRLSIL.

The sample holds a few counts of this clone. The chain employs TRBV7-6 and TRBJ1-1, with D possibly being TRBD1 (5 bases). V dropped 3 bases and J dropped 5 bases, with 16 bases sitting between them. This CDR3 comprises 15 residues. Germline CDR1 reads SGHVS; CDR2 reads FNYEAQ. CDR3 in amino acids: CASSFQTEHGTEAFF. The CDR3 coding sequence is TGTGCCAGCAGCTTCCAGACAGAGCATGGGACTGAAGCTTTCTTT. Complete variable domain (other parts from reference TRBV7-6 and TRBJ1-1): GAGVSQSPRYKVTKRGQDVALRCDPISGHVSLYWYRQALGQGPEFLTYFNYEAQQDKSGLPNDRFSAERPEGSISTLTIQRTEQRDSAMYRCASSFQTEHGTEAFFGQGTRLTVV.

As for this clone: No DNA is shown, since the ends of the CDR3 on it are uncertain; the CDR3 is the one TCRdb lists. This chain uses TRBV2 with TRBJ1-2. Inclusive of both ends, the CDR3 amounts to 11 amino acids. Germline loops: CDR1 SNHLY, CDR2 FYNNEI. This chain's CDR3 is CASILGGRYTF.